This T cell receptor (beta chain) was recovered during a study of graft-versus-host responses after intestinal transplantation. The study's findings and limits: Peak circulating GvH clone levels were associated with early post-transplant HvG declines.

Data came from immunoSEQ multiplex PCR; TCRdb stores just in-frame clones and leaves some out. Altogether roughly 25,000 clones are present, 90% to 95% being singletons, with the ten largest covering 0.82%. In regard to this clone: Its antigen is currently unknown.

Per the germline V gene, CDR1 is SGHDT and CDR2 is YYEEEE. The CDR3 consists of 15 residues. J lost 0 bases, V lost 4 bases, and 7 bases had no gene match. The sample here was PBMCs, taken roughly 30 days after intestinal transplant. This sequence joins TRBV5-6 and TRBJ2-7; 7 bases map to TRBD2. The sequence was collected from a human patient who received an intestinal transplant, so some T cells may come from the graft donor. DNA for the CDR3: TGTGCCAGCAGCCATGGATGGGACTACTCCTACGAGCAGTACTTC. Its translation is CASSHGWDYSYEQYF.